This entry describes one T cell receptor beta chain. What it binds is not known. V gave up 1 base and J gave up 4 bases, with 22 bases separating them. The germline V gene encodes CDR1 SGHTA and CDR2 FQGNSA. CDR3 length: 18 residues. These data come from a study of memory CD4+ T cells and cytomegalovirus serostatus. General study points: Median bootstrapped AUC for CMV status was about 0.95 originally, about 0.9 US-trained. Suggested: most of the CMV-linked TCR signature lies in CD4+ memory cells.

Data came from immunoSEQ multiplex PCR; TCRdb stores just in-frame clones and leaves some out. The table lists 61,000 or so clones, 80% of them singletons. Single viable CD3+CD4+CD8-CD45RO+ cells were sorted as the memory CD4+ T cells. The sequence was obtained from an adult in good health and CMV-seronegative. Some clones in this sample may be carry-over from other donors' samples. This chain uses TRBV7-2 with TRBJ1-2, with D perhaps matching TRBD1 (5 bases). The sample was memory CD4+ T cells from blood. The CDR3 region has the DNA TGTGCCAGCAGCTTAGTCGGGGGGGGAGGACACCTAACCTATGGCTACACCTTC. Its translation is CASSLVGGGGHLTYGYTF.